These T cell receptor beta chains were read from a single sample in a study of shared clonotypes between healthy human individuals. The table came from immunoSEQ multiplex PCR; TCRdb's copy has only in-frame clones and leaves some out. The data show over a million clones, 65% to 75% seen once. Sequences were obtained from memory CD4+ T cells sorted from blood. The receptors were gathered from a man aged 18 to 29 in good health. CDR3s include the opening cysteine and the closing phenylalanine or tryptophan. The D gene is left open where the match is weak. Rows may omit the clone size; those that give it use once, few, many or a size class.

J	V	D	size	CDR3	DNA
TRBJ1-2	TRBV5-6	TRBD1	-	CASSFRTGQWHGYTF	TGTGCCAGCAGCTTCCGGACAGGGCAGTGGCATGGCTACACCTTC
TRBJ2-5	TRBV5-1	TRBD2	-	CASSLVAGSGETQYF	TGCGCCAGCAGCTTAGTAGCGGGATCGGGAGAGACCCAGTACTTC
TRBJ1-1	TRBV18	-	-	CASSYWGKPEAFF	TGTGCCAGCTCATATTGGGGGAAGCCTGAAGCTTTCTTT
TRBJ1-5	TRBV10-1	TRBD1	-	CASSDLGQGPNQPQHF	TGCGCCAGCAGTGACCTGGGACAGGGGCCGAATCAGCCCCAGCATTTT
TRBJ2-1	TRBV4-1	-	once	CASRRIGDNEQFF	TGCGCCAGCAGGAGAATTGGCGACAATGAGCAGTTCTTC
TRBJ1-3	TRBV5-1	-	-	CASSLDSRSGNTIYF	TGCGCCAGCAGCTTGGATTCTCGTTCTGGAAACACCATATATTTT
TRBJ2-3	TRBV5-5	TRBD1	-	CASSAGQGALGTDTQYF	TGTGCCAGCAGCGCTGGACAGGGGGCGCTAGGGACAGATACGCAGTATTTT
TRBJ2-7	TRBV5-1	-	-	CASTQGGIPYEQYF	TGCGCCAGCACGCAGGGGGGTATCCCCTACGAGCAGTACTTC
TRBJ2-7	TRBV28	TRBD1	-	CASSEGQGTYEQYF	TGTGCCTCGTCTGAGGGACAGGGGACCTACGAGCAGTACTTC
TRBJ2-1	TRBV19	TRBD2	-	CASRTRGLAGGYNEQFF	TGTGCCAGTAGAACCCGAGGGCTAGCGGGGGGCTACAATGAGCAGTTCTTC
TRBJ2-7	TRBV6-5	-	-	CASSSKDRGLYF	TGTGCCAGCAGTTCGAAAGATCGGGGACTGTACTTC
TRBJ1-1	TRBV2	-	-	CASSFQFGLGTEAFF	TGTGCCAGCAGTTTCCAGTTTGGATTGGGCACTGAAGCTTTCTTT
TRBJ2-3	TRBV7-9	-	-	CASSLDLGGTDTQYF	TGTGCCAGCAGCTTAGACCTCGGCGGCACAGATACGCAGTATTTT
TRBJ2-2	TRBV2	TRBD1	few	CASSMDRVTGELFF	TGTGCCAGCAGTATGGACAGGGTCACCGGGGAGCTGTTTTTT
TRBJ2-7	TRBV5-1	-	-	CASSLSSATYEQYF	TGCGCCAGCAGCTTGTCTAGCGCGACGTACGAGCAGTACTTC
TRBJ2-1	TRBV6-5	TRBD1	-	CASSSPRLTGGVEFF	TGTGCCAGCAGCTCCCCCCGACTGACAGGGGGAGTTGAGTTCTTC